Given below is one T cell receptor (beta chain) in context. After removal of 7 bases from V and 7 bases from J, the junction contained 8 bases not matched to a gene. Germline CDR1 SGHDT, CDR2 YYEEEE. There are 12 residues in the CDR3. The data were taken from a study of blood T cell repertoires in COVID-19. Study overall: Specimens from acute and convalescent COVID-19 originated in the United States, Italy and Spain.

Those enrolled in Seattle joined during active infection and were followed longitudinally afterward. Data came from immunoSEQ multiplex PCR; TCRdb stores just in-frame clones and leaves some out. The sample includes 540,000 or so clones, 85% to 90% of them seen just once. The sample comprised peripheral blood. V usage is TRBV5-6 and J usage is TRBJ2-7, with 7 bases aligning to TRBD1. This TCR was sampled from a woman aged 45-60 years with COVID-19, enrolled during active disease. For the CDR3, the DNA is TGTGCCAGCGGAGTGGGACAGTTGGAGCAGTACTTC. Translation: CASGVGQLEQYF.